This T cell receptor (beta chain) comes out of a study of cytomegalovirus exposure and HLA in healthy donors. TCRdb keeps only in-frame clones here, not all; method: immunoSEQ multiplex PCR. The data hold roughly 250,000 clones, with 90% observed a single time. V gave up 4 bases and J gave up 0 bases; unmatched junction bases: 8. The CDR3 totals 17 residues. The V gene's germline CDR1 is MGHRA and CDR2 YSYEKL. Material: PBMCs. The chain employs TRBV4-1 and TRBJ2-5; 10 nucleotides line up with TRBD2. This TCR was recovered from a woman under 30 in good health and CMV-seronegative. The CDR3 loop is CASSLQLAGAYQETQYF. The CDR3 DNA is TGCGCCAGCAGCCTCCAGCTAGCGGGGGCCTACCAAGAGACCCAGTACTTC.